This T cell receptor (beta chain) was found in a study of control samples from healthy donors and cancer patients. The CDR3 spans 15 residues. Only in-frame clones appear in the TCRdb table, and some are missing; sequencing was by immunoSEQ multiplex PCR. The sample includes 90,000 or so clones, 88% of them seen just once. The sequence derives from a woman in her seventies in good health. The specimen was blood. This chain connects TRBV21-1 to TRBJ1-2; the D segment call TRBD1 is taken from the table without a DNA check. TRBV21-1 is a documented pseudogene. The CDR3 DNA is TGTGCCAGCAGCTCACATCACAGGGTCTTCTGTGGCTACACCTTC. Translated, it gives CASSSHHRVFCGYTF.